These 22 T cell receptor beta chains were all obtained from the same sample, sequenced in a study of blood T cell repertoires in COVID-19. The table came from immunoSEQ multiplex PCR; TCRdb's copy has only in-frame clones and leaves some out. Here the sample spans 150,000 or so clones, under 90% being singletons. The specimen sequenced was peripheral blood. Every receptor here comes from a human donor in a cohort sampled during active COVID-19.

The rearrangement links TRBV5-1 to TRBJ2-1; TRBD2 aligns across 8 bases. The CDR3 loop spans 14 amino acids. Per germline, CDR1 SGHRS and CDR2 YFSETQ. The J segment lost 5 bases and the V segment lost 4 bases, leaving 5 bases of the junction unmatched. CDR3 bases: TGCGCCAGCAGCCCCGGGACTAGAAACAATGAGCAGTTCTTC. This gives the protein CASSPGTRNNEQFF.

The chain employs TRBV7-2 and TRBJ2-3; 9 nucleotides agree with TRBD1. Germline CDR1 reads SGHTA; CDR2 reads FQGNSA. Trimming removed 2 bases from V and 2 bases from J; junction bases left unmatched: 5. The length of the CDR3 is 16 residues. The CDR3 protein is CASSLQGQGYTDTQYF. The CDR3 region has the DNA TGTGCCAGCAGCTTACAAGGACAGGGGTACACAGATACGCAGTATTTT.

The CDR3 DNA sequence: TGTGCCAGCCGGGACAGGGGTGACACTGAAGCTTTCTTT. Translation gives CASRDRGDTEAFF. The rearrangement links TRBV2 to TRBJ1-1, with TRBD1 matching 10 bases. Germline loops: CDR1 SNHLY, CDR2 FYNNEI. V lost 8 bases, J lost 3 bases, and 3 bases stayed unmatched. This CDR3 has 13 amino acids.

The CDR3 sequence: CASSLSPRRETQYF. The CDR3 nucleotides are TGTGCCAGCAGCTTATCTCCGCGGCGAGAGACCCAGTACTTC. The chain couples TRBV7-2 to TRBJ2-5; D gene unclear. Trimming took 2 bases from V and 4 from J, leaving 11 bases between them. The germline CDR1 and CDR2 sequences are SGHTA and FQGNSA. The CDR3 runs 14 residues.

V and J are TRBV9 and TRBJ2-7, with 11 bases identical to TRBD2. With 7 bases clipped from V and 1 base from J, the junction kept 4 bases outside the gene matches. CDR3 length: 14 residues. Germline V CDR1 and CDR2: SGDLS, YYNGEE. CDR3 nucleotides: TGTGCCAGCTCTCGACTAGCGGGGTCCTACGAGCAGTACTTC. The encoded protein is CASSRLAGSYEQYF.

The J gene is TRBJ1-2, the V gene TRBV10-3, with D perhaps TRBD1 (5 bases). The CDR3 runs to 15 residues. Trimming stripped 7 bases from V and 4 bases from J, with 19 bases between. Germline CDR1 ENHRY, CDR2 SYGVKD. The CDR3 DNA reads TGTGCCATCAACCCGACAGCCAATTCTTTCTATGGCTACACCTTC. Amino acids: CAINPTANSFYGYTF.

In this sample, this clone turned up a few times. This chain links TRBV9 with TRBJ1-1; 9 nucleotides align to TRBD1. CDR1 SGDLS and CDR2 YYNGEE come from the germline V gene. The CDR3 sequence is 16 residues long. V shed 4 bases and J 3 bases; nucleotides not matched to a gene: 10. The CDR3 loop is CASSPTLTGGDTEAFF. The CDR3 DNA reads TGTGCCAGCAGCCCAACATTGACAGGGGGTGACACTGAAGCTTTCTTT.

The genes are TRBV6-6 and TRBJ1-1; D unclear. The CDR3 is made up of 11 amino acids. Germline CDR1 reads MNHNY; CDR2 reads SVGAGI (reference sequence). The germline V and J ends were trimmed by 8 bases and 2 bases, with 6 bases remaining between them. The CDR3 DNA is TGTGCCAGCGGCCTCAACACTGAAGCTTTCTTT. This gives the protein CASGLNTEAFF.

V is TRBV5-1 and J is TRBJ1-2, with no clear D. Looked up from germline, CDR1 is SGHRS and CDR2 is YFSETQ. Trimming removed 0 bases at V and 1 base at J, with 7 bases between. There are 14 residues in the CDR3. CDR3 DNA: TGCGCCAGCAGCTTGGGTGCAGATAACTATGGCTACACCTTC. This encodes CASSLGADNYGYTF.

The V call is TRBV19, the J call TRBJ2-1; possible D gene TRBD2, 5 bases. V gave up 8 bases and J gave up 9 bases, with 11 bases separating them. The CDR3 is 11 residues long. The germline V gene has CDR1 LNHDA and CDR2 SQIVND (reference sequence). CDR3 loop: CASGGGGEQFF. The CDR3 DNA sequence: TGTGCCAGTGGAGGTGGAGGTGAGCAGTTCTTC.

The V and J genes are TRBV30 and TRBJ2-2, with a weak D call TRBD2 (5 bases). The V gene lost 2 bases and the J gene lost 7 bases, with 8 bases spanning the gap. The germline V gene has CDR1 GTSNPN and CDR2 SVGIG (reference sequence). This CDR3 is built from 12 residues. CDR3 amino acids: CAWSTRGGELFF. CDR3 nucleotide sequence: TGTGCCTGGAGTACCCGGGGCGGGGAGCTGTTTTTT.

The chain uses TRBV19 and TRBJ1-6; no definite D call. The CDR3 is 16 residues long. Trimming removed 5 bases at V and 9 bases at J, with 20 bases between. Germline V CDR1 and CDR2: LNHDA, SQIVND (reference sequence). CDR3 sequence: CASSPTRKTDLSPLHF. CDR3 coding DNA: TGTGCCAGTAGTCCGACTAGGAAAACGGACCTTTCACCCCTCCACTTT.

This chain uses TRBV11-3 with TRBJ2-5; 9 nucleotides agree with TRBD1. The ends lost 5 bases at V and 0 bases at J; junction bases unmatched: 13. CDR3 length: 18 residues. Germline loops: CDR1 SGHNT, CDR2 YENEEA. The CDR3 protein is CASSLSWGNRGHQETQYF. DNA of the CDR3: TGTGCCAGCAGCCTCAGTTGGGGCAACAGGGGGCACCAAGAGACCCAGTACTTC.

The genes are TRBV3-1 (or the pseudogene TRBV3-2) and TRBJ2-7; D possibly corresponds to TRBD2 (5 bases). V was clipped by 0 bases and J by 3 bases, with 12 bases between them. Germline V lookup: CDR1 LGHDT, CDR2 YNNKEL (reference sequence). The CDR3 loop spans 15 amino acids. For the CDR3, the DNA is TGTGCCAGCAGCCAAGAAAGGCTAGCTAGCTACGAGCAGTACGTC. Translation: CASSQERLASYEQYV.

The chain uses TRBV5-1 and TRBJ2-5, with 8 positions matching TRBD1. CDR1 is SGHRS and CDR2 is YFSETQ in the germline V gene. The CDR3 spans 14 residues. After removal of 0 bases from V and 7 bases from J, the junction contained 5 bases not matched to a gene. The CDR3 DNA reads TGCGCCAGCAGCTTGGCAGGGGGCGCGGGGACCCAGTACTTC. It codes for CASSLAGGAGTQYF. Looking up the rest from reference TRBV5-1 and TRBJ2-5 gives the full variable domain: KAGVTQTPRYLIKTRGQQVTLSCSPISGHRSVSWYQQTPGQGLQFLFEYFSETQRNKGNFPGRFSGRQFSNSRSEMNVSTLELGDSALYLCASSLAGGAGTQYFGPGTRLLVL.

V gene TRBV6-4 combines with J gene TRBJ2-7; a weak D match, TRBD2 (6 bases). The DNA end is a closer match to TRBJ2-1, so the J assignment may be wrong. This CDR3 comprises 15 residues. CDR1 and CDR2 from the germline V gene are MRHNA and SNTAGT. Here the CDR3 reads CASSPERVPYNEQFF. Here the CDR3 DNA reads TGTGCCAGCAGCCCAGAGCGGGTACCCTACAATGAGCAGTTCTTC.

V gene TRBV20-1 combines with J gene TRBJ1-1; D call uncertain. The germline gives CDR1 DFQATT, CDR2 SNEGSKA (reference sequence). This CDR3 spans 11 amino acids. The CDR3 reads CRVMAGTEAFF. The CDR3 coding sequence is TGCAGGGTTATGGCGGGCACTGAAGCTTTCTTT.

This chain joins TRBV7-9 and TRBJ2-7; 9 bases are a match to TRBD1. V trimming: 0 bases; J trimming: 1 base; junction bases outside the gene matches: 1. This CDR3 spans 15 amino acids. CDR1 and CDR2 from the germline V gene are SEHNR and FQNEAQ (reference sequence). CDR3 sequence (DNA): TGTGCCAGCAGCTTAGCGGACAGGGGATCCTACGAGCAGTACTTC. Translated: CASSLADRGSYEQYF.

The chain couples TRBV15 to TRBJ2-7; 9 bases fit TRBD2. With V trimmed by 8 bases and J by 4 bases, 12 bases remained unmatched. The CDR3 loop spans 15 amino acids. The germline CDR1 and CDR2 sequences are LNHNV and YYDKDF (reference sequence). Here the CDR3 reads CATALNGAGGYEQYF. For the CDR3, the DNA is TGTGCCACCGCCTTAAACGGGGCGGGGGGGTACGAGCAGTACTTC.

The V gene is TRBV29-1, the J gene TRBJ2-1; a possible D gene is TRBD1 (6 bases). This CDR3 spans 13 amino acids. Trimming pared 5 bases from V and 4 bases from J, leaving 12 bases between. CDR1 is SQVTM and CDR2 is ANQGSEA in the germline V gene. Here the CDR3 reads CSVQPDSYNEQFF. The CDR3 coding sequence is TGCAGCGTTCAGCCGGACAGTTACAATGAGCAGTTCTTC.

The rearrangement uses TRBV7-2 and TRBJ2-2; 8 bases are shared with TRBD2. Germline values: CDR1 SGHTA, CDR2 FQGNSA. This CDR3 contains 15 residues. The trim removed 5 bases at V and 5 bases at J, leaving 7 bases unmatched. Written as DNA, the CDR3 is TGTGCCAGCAGCGGGCGTACGGGAGGGACCGGGGAGCTGTTTTTT. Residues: CASSGRTGGTGELFF.

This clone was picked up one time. The CDR3 spells CASSGGQFEEKLFF. The CDR3 coding sequence is TGTGCCAGCAGCGGCGGACAGTTTGAAGAAAAACTGTTTTTT. This chain links TRBV7-9 with TRBJ1-4; a possible D gene is TRBD1 (6 bases). Germline loops: CDR1 SEHNR, CDR2 FQNEAQ (reference sequence). Trimming took off 5 bases at V and 8 bases at J, with 15 bases between the two ends. The CDR3 is 14 residues long.